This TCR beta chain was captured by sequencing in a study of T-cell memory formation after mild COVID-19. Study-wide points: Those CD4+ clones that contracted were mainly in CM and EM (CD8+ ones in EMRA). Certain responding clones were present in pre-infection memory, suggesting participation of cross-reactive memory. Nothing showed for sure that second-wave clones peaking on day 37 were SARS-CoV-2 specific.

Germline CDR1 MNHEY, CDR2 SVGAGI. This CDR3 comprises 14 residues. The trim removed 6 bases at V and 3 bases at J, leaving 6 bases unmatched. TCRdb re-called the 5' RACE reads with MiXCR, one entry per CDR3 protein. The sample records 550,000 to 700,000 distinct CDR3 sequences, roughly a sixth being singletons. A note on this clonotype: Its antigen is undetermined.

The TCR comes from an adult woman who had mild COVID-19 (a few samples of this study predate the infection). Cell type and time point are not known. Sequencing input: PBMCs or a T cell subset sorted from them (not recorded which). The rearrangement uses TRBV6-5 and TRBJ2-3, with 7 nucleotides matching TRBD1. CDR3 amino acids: CASRRQGGTDTQYF. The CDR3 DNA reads TGTGCCAGCAGGCGACAGGGTGGGACAGATACGCAGTATTTT.